These 5 T cell receptor beta chains originate from one sample sequenced in a study of early T cells in non-severe SARS-CoV-2 infection. TCRdb reprocessed the 5' RACE reads via MiXCR and lists one record per CDR3 protein. The data hold over 30,000 distinct CDR3 sequences, with more than 4.5% observed a single time. This specimen was whole blood, taken at baseline. The receptors come from an adult who was a healthcare worker with PCR-confirmed SARS-CoV-2 infection or an uninfected control (not recorded which).

The chain carries TRBV7-8 and TRBJ2-2, with D uncertain. CDR1 is SGHVS and CDR2 is FQNEAQ in the germline V gene. This CDR3 has 12 residues. V lost 5 bases to trimming and J lost 6 bases, with 7 bases between them. CDR3 DNA: TGTGCCAGCAGCGTAGGGCCCGGGGAGCTGTTTTTT. It specifies CASSVGPGELFF.

This clonotype was found many times. The chain employs TRBV29-1 and TRBJ2-6; unclear D gene. CDR1 and CDR2 (germline): SQVTM, ANQGSEA. This CDR3 has 14 amino acids. The V gene lost 0 bases and the J gene lost 2 bases, with 5 bases spanning the gap. In DNA form, the CDR3 reads TGCAGCGTTGAAGATACCCCTGGGGCCAACGTCCTGACTTTC. As protein: CSVEDTPGANVLTF.

This clonotype was counted at least ten times. The chain joins TRBV30 to TRBJ2-5; 8 nucleotides agree with TRBD1. The ends lost 4 bases at V and 2 bases at J; junction bases unmatched: 3. The germline CDR1 and CDR2 sequences are GTSNPN and SVGIG (reference sequence). The CDR3 covers 13 residues. CDR3 in amino acids: CAWTRQGQETQYF. The CDR3 region has the DNA TGTGCCTGGACAAGACAGGGGCAAGAGACCCAGTACTTC.

This clonotype was counted only a few times. The chain is built from TRBV6-5 and TRBJ2-3; 7 bases map to TRBD1. Germline assignment: CDR1 MNHEY and CDR2 SVGAGI. V gave up 7 bases and J gave up 10 bases; unmatched junction bases: 11. The CDR3 has 13 residues. CDR3 bases: TGTGCCAGCATCGACAGGGCGCGAGGTGCGCAGTATTTT. Translation: CASIDRARGAQYF.

The chain uses TRBV6-1 and TRBJ2-7; TRBD1 might be the D (5 bases). The CDR3 has 14 amino acids. With 6 bases removed from V and 2 bases from J, the gap between germline ends came to 14 bases. Germline CDR1 is MNHNS and CDR2 is SASEGT. The CDR3 loop is CASSPPGSPYEQYV. In nucleotides, the CDR3 is TGTGCCAGCAGCCCCCCAGGGTCCCCCTACGAGCAGTACGTC.